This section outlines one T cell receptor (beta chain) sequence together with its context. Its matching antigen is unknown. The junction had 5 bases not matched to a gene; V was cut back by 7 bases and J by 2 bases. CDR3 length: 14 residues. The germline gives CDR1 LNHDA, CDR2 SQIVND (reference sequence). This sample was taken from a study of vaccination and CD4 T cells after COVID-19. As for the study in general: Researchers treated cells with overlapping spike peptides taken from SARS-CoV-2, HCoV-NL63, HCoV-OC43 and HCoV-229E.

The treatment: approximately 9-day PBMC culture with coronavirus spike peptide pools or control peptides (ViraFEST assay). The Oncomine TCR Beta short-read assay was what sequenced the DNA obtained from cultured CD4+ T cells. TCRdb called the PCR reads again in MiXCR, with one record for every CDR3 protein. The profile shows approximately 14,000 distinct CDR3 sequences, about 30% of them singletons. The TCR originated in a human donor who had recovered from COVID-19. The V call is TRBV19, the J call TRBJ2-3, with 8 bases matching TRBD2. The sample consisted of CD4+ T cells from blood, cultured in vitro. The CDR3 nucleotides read TGTGCCAGTACCAGCGGGGGCGACACAGATACGCAGTATTTT. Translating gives CASTSGGDTDTQYF.